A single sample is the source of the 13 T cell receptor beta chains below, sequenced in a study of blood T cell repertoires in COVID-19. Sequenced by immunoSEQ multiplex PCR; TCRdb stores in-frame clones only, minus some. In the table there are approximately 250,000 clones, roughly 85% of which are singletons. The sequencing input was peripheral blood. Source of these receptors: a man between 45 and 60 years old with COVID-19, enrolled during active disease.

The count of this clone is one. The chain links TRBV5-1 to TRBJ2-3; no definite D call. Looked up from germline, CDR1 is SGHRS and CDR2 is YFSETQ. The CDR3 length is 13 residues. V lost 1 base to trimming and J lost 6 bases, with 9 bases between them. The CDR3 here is CASSLRQWDTQYF. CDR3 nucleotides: TGCGCCAGCAGCTTGCGACAATGGGATACGCAGTATTTT.

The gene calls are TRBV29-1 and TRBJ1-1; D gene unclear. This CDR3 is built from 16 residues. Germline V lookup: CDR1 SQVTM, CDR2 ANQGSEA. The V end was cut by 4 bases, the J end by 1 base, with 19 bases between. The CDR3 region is CSVGEDGRVRNTEAFF. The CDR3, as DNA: TGCAGCGTTGGGGAAGACGGGAGGGTCAGGAACACTGAAGCTTTCTTT.

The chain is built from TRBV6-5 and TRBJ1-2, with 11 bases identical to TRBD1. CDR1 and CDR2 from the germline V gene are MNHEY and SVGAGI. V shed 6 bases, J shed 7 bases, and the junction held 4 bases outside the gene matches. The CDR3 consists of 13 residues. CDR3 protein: CASRPDRGLGYTF. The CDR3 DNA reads TGTGCCAGCAGACCGGACAGGGGGCTTGGCTACACCTTC.

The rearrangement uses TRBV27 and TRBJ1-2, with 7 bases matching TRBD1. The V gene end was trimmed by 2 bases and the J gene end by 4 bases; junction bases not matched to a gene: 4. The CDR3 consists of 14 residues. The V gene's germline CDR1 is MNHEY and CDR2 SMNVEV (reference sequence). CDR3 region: CASSLKGASYGYTF. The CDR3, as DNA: TGTGCCAGCAGTTTAAAGGGGGCGAGCTATGGCTACACCTTC.

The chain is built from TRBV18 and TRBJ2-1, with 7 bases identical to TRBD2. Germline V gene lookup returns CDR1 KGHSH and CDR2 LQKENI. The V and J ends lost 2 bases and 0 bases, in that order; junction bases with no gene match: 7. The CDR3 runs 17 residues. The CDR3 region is CASSPMTSWASYNEQFF. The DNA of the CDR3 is TGTGCCAGCTCACCAATGACTAGCTGGGCCTCCTACAATGAGCAGTTCTTC. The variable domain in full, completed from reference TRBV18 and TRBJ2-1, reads NAGVMQNPRHLVRRRGQEARLRCSPMKGHSHVYWYRQLPEEGLKFMVYLQKENIIDESGMPKERFSAEFPKEGPSILRIQQVVRGDSAAYFCASSPMTSWASYNEQFFGPGTRLTVL.

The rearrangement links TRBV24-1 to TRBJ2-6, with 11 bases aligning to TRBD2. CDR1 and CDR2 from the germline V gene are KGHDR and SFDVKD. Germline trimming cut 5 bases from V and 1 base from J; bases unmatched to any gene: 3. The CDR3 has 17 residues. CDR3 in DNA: TGTGCCACCAGTGTAGGGACTAGCGGTTCTGGGGCCAACGTCCTGACTTTC. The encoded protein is CATSVGTSGSGANVLTF.

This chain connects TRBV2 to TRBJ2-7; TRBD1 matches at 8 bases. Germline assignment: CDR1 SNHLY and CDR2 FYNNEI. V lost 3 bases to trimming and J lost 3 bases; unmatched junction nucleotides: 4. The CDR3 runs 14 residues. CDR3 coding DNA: TGTGCCAGCAGTGAGTCAGGGGGCTTCTACGAGCAGTACTTC. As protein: CASSESGGFYEQYF.

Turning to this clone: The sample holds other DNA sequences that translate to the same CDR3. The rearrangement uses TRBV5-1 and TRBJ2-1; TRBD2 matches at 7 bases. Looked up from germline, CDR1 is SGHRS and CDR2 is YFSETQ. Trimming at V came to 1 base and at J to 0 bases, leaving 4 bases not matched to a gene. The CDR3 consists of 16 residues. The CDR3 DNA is TGCGCCAGCAGCTTGTGGGGGGGAAGCTCCTACAATGAGCAGTTCTTC. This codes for CASSLWGGSSYNEQFF.

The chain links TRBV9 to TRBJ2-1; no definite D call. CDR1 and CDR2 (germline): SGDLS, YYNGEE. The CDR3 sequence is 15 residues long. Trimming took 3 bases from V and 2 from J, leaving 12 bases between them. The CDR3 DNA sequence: TGTGCCAGCAGCGGGGCCGAGTTCCCCTACAATGAGCAGTTCTTC. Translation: CASSGAEFPYNEQFF.

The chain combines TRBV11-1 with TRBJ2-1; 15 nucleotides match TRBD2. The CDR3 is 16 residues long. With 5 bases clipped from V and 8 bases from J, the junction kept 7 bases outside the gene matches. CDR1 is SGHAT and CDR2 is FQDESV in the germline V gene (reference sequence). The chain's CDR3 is CASSEGLAGGFYEQFF. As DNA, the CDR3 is TGTGCCAGCAGCGAGGGACTAGCGGGGGGTTTCTATGAGCAGTTCTTC.

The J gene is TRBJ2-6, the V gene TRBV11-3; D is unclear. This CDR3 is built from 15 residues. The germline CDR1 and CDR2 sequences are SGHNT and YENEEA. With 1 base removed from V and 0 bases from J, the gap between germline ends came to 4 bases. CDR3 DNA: TGTGCCAGCAGCTTAGGACACTCTGGGGCCAACGTCCTGACTTTC. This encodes CASSLGHSGANVLTF.

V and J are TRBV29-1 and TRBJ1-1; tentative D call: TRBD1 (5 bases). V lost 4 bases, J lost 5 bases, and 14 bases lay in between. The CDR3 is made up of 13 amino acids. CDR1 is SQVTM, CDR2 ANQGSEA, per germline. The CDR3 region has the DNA TGCAGCGTTGTCCCCCAGGGAGGGACTGAAGCTTTCTTT. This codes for CSVVPQGGTEAFF. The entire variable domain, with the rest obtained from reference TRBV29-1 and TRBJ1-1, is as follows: SAVISQKPSRDICQRGTSLTIQCQVDSQVTMMFWYRQQPGQSLTLIATANQGSEATYESGFVIDKFPISRPNLTFSTLTVSNMSPEDSSIYLCSVVPQGGTEAFFGQGTRLTVV.

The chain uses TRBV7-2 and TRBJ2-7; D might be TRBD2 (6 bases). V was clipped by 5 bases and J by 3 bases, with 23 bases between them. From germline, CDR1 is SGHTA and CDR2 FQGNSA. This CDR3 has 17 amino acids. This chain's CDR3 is CASSPQGAGPQGYEQYF. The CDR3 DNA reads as TGTGCCAGCAGCCCCCAAGGTGCGGGGCCTCAAGGCTACGAGCAGTACTTC.